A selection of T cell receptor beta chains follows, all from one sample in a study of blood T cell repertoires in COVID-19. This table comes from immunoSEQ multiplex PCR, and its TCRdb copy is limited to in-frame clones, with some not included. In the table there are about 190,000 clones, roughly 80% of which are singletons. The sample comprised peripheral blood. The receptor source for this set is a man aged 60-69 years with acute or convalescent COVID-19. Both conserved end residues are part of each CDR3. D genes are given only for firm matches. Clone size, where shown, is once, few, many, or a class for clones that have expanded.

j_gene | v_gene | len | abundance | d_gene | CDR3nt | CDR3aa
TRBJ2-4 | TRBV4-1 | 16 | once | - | TGCGCCAGCAGCCACATGTCCAACTTAGCCAAAAACATTCAGTACTTC | CASSHMSNLAKNIQYF
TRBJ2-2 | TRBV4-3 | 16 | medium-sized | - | TGCGCCAGCAGCCAACAACCGGACAGGAACACCGGGGAGCTGTTTTTT | CASSQQPDRNTGELFF
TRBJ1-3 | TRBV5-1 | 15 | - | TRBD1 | TGCGCCAGCAGCTTGACAGGGGTCTCTGGAAACACCATATATTTT | CASSLTGVSGNTIYF
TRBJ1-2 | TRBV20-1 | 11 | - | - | TGCAGTGCTCCGGGGGGCTATGGCTACACCTTC | CSAPGGYGYTF
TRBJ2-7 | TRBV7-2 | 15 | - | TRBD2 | TGTGCCAGCAGCTCTGGCCGGGACTACTCCTACGAGCAGTACTTC | CASSSGRDYSYEQYF
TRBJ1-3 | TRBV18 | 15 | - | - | TGTGCCAGCTCACCACCGGCAGGGCCTGGAAACACCATATATTTT | CASSPPAGPGNTIYF
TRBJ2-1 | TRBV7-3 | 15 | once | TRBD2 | TGTGCCAGCAGCCCGGGACTAGCGGGGCGGTATGAGCAGTTCTTC | CASSPGLAGRYEQFF
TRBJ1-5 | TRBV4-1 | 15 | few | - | TGCGCCAGCAGCCAAGTCACAGGGTTCAATCAGCCCCAGCATTTT | CASSQVTGFNQPQHF
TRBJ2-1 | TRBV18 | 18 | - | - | TGTGCCAGCTCACCACCGGGCCGCACCAGACTAGGAAACAATGAGCAGTTCTTC | CASSPPGRTRLGNNEQFF
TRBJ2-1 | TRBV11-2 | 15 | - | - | TGTGCCAGCCGGCAGGGGGGCAGCTCCTACAATGAGCAGTTCTTC | CASRQGGSSYNEQFF
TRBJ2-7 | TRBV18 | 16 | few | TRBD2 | TGTGCCAGCTCACCACCGCTAGCGGGATCACCCTACGAGCAGTACTTC | CASSPPLAGSPYEQYF
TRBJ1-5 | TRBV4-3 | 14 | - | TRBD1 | TGCGCCAGCAGACCCGGGACAGGGGATCAGCCCCAGCATTTT | CASRPGTGDQPQHF
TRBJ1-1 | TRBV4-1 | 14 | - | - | TGCGCCAGCGCGGCCCCTACAATGAACACTGAAGCTTTCTTT | CASAAPTMNTEAFF
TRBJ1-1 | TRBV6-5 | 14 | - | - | TGTGCCAGCAGTTATGGGCAGGTTAACACTGAAGCTTTCTTT | CASSYGQVNTEAFF
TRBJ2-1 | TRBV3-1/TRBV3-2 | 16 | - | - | TGTGCCAGCAGCCAAGAGATTACAGGGCATTACAATGAGCAGTTCTTC | CASSQEITGHYNEQFF
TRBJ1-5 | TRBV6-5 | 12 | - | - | TGTGCCAGCGGACAGCGCAATCAGCCCCAGCATTTT | CASGQRNQPQHF
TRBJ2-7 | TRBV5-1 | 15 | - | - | TGCGCCAGCAGCTTGGGCCAGGGGCTTTCCTACGAGCAGTACTTC | CASSLGQGLSYEQYF
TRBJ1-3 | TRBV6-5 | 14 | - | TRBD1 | TGTGCCAGCAGTAGGGGACAGGTTAGGGACACCATATATTTT | CASSRGQVRDTIYF
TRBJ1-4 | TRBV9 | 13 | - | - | TGTGCCAGCAGCCGGACTCTTAATGAAAAACTGTTTTTT | CASSRTLNEKLFF
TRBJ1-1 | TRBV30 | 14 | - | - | TGTGCCTGGAGTGGCACCTTTGGAGGAACTGAAGCTTTCTTT | CAWSGTFGGTEAFF
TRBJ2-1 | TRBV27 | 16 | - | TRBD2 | TGTGCCAGCAGTCCCTGGACTAGCGGGGACCTTAATGAGCAGTTCTTC | CASSPWTSGDLNEQFF
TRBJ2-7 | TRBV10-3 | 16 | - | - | TGTGCCATCAGTGAGTCGGGGGGGCCCACTTACTACGAGCAGTACTTC | CAISESGGPTYYEQYF
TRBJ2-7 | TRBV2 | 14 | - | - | TGTGCCAGCAGTGAACAGGGCCAAGGTGGCGAGCAGTACTTC | CASSEQGQGGEQYF
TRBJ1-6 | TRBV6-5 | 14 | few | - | TGTGCCAGCAGTTTCCGCTCCTATAATTCACCCCTCCACTTT | CASSFRSYNSPLHF
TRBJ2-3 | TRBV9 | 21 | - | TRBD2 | TGTGCCAGCAGCGTAGGAATGAGGGGAGGGCCTGAGGGGCATAGGGCAGATACGCAGTATTTT | CASSVGMRGGPEGHRADTQYF
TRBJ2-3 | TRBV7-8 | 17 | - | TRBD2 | TGTGCCAGCAGCCCGCGTCCGGGACTAGCGGACACAGATACGCAGTATTTT | CASSPRPGLADTDTQYF
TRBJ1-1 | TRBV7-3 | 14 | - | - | TGTGCCAGCAGCTTAACTGAGGGTCGGGCTGAAGCTTTCTTT | CASSLTEGRAEAFF
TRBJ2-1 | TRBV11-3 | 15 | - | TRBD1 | TGTGCCAGCAGCGGACAGGGGGCGGGTTACAATGAGCAGTTCTTC | CASSGQGAGYNEQFF
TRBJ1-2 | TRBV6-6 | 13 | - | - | TGTGCCAGCAGCCGACAGCAGACTTATGGCTACACCTTC | CASSRQQTYGYTF
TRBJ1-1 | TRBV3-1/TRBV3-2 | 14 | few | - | TGTGCCAGCAGCCTACAGGGAGTAGGCACTGAAGCTTTCTTT | CASSLQGVGTEAFF
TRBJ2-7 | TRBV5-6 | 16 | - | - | TGTGCCAGCAGCCTTGGACTGGCTAACTTACCCTACGAGCAGTACTTC | CASSLGLANLPYEQYF
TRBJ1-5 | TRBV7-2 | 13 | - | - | TGTGCCAGCAGCTTACGTGTGAGCCAGCCCCAGCATTTT | CASSLRVSQPQHF
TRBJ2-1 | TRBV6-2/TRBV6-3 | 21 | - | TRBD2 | TGTGCCAGCAGTTACTCAATGTTAGGAAAGGGTAGCGGGGGCTCCTACAATGAGCAGTTCTTC | CASSYSMLGKGSGGSYNEQFF
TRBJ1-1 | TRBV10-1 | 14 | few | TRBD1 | TGCGCCAGCAGGGGAGACAGGGATAGCACTGAAGCTTTCTTT | CASRGDRDSTEAFF
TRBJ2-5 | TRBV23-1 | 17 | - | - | TGCGCCAGCAGTCAATCGTGGTGGCTTGGGGCATGGGAGACCCAGTACTTC | CASSQSWWLGAWETQYF
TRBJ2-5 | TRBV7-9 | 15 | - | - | TGTGCCAGCAGCTTAGTTGGCGGGACCTTAGAGACCCAGTACTTC | CASSLVGGTLETQYF
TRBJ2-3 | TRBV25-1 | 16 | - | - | TGTGCCAGCAGTGAAAGTGGGGCGGGAAGAGCAGATACGCAGTATTTT | CASSESGAGRADTQYF
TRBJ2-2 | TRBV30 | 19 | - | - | TGTGCCTGGAGTGTACGGATTTCAGGGGTGAGGTCAAACACCGGGGAGCTGTTTTTT | CAWSVRISGVRSNTGELFF
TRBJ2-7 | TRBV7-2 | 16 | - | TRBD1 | TGTGCCAGCAGCCCAACAGGGGACCCCCGTGCCTACGAGCAGTACTTC | CASSPTGDPRAYEQYF
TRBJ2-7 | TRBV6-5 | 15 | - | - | TGTGCCAGCAAGTTGGGAGGTCAGGGTGAGCGCGAGCAGTACTTC | CASKLGGQGEREQYF
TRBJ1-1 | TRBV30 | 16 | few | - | TGTGCCTGGAGTGTATCTTCAGCAGGAAGGGGGATCGGTGCTTTCTTT | CAWSVSSAGRGIGAFF
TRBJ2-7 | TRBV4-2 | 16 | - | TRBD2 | TGTGCCAGCAGCCAAGTGGACAGACTAGCGAATTACGAGCAGTACTTC | CASSQVDRLANYEQYF
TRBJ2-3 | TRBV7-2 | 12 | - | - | TGTGCCAGCAGCGACGGAGGGAATACGCAGTATTTT | CASSDGGNTQYF
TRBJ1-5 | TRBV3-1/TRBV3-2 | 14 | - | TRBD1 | TGTGCCAGCAACTCAGGGGGAAGCAATCAGCCCCAGCATTTT | CASNSGGSNQPQHF
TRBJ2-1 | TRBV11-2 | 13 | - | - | TGTGCCAGCGGGTATGAGGCGTACAATGAGCAGTTCTTC | CASGYEAYNEQFF
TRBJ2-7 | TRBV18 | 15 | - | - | TGTGCCAGCTCACCAACCAGCTCAAGCGCCTACGAGCAGTACTTC | CASSPTSSSAYEQYF
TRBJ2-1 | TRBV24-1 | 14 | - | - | TGTGCCACCAGTGAGTCGTGGGGGCACAATGAGCAGTTCTTC | CATSESWGHNEQFF
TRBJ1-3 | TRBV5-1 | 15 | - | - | TGCGCCAGCAGCTTGACGGGGAGCTCTGGAAACACCATATATTTT | CASSLTGSSGNTIYF
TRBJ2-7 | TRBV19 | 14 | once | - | TGTGCCAGTAGTATTGGTGGGGCTTCCTACGAGCAGTACTTC | CASSIGGASYEQYF
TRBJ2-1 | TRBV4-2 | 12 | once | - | TGTGCCAGCAGCCAAGCTTCCAGTGAGCAGTTCTTC | CASSQASSEQFF
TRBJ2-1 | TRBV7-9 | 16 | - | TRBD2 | TGTGCCAGCACTCCCCGACTAGCGGGTTTATACAATGAGCAGTTCTTC | CASTPRLAGLYNEQFF
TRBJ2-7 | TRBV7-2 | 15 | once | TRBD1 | TGTGCCAGCAGCTCGGACAGGGGCCTAACCTACGAGCAGTACTTC | CASSSDRGLTYEQYF
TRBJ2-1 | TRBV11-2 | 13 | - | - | TGTGCCAGCAGCTCAGACCTAAGCCGTGAGCAGTTCTTC | CASSSDLSREQFF
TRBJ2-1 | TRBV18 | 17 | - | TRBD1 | TGTGCCAGCTCACCACGGTCGGGACAGGGGTCCTACAATGAGCAGTTCTTC | CASSPRSGQGSYNEQFF